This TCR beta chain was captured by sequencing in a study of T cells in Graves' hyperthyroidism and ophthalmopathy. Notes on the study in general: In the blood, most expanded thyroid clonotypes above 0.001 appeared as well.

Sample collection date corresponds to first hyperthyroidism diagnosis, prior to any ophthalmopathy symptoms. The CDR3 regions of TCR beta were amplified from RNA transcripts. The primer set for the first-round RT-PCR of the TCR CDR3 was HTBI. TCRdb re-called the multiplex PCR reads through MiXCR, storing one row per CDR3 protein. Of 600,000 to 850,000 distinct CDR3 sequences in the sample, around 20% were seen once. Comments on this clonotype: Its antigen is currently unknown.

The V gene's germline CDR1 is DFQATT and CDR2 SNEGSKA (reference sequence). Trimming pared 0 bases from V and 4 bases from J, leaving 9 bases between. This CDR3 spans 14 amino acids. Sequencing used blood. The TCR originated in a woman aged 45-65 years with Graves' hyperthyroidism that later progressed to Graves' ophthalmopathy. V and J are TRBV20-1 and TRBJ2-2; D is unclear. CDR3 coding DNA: TGCAGTGCTAGAGATCGAAGGTTCACCGGGGAGCTGTTTTTT. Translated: CSARDRRFTGELFF.